Sequencing of this T cell receptor (beta chain) was carried out in a study of shared clonotypes between healthy human individuals. Germline loops: CDR1 SGHTA, CDR2 FQGNSA. The CDR3 is 15 residues long. The V gene lost 1 base and the J gene lost 2 bases, with 10 bases spanning the gap. Generated by immunoSEQ multiplex PCR, the TCRdb table keeps only in-frame clones and is missing some. In the table there are some 2,000,000 clones, around 95% of which are singletons. This sequence originates from a man between 18 and 35 years old in good health. The chain combines TRBV7-2 with TRBJ2-3; D is undetermined. The sample comprised naive CD4+ T cells sorted from blood. Noted subset: CD45RA+ positively selected. In nucleotides, the CDR3 is TGTGCCAGCAGCTTAGATGTCGGGTTCACAGATACGCAGTATTTT. It encodes CASSLDVGFTDTQYF.